This is a list of T cell receptor beta chains from one sample in a study of cytomegalovirus exposure and HLA in healthy donors. Sequencing was performed with immunoSEQ multiplex PCR; in TCRdb, only in-frame clones are kept and a portion is missing. Of roughly 120,000 clones detected, around 89% appear once; the ten largest clones hold approximately 1.8%. Material: PBMCs. The receptors stem from a man younger than 35 in good health and CMV-seronegative. CDR3s include the opening cysteine and the closing phenylalanine or tryptophan. The D gene is left open where the match is weak. Clone size is shown for a subset of rows, as once, few, many or a class of expanded clone.

V	J	size	D	CDR3	DNA
TRBV6-1	TRBJ2-1	.	.	CASVERLWNEQFF	TGTGCCAGCGTCGAGAGACTTTGGAATGAGCAGTTCTTC
TRBV5-4	TRBJ2-3	.	TRBD1	CASSSDRESTDTQYF	TGTGCCAGCAGCTCGGACAGGGAAAGCACAGATACGCAGTATTTT
TRBV27	TRBJ1-4	.	.	CASGVRQGVFGEKLFF	TGTGCCAGCGGGGTGCGACAAGGGGTTTTTGGTGAAAAACTGTTTTTT
TRBV19	TRBJ2-4	.	.	CASSGLGQPGMNIQYF	TGTGCCAGTAGTGGTTTGGGTCAGCCGGGTATGAACATTCAGTACTTC
TRBV9	TRBJ2-3	.	TRBD2	CASSASGTSGITDTQYF	TGTGCCAGCAGCGCCAGCGGGACTAGCGGAATCACAGATACGCAGTATTTT
TRBV27	TRBJ2-2	few	.	CASSLGASTGELFF	TGTGCCAGCAGTTTAGGGGCGAGCACCGGGGAGCTGTTTTTT
TRBV27	TRBJ2-2	.	TRBD1	CASSPGQGAPFWTGELFF	TGTGCCAGCAGTCCCGGACAGGGGGCGCCATTTTGGACCGGGGAGCTGTTTTTT
TRBV5-6	TRBJ1-5	.	TRBD1	CASSFRQGVIKPQHF	TGTGCCAGCAGTTTTCGACAGGGGGTAATTAAGCCCCAGCATTTT
TRBV7-2	TRBJ2-4	once	TRBD2	CASFHRGGGLENIQYF	TGTGCCAGCTTCCACCGGGGGGGAGGCCTCGAAAACATTCAGTACTTC
TRBV7-9	TRBJ1-2	few	.	CASSLVADNYGYTF	TGTGCCAGCAGCTTAGTCGCGGATAACTATGGCTACACCTTC
TRBV4-1	TRBJ2-1	.	TRBD1	CASSQDPPASGTGPYNEQFF	TGCGCCAGCAGCCAAGATCCCCCAGCGTCCGGGACAGGCCCCTACAATGAGCAGTTCTTC
TRBV25-1	TRBJ1-2	.	TRBD1	CASSEMITGDGYTF	TGTGCCAGCAGTGAAATGATTACAGGGGACGGCTACACCTTC
TRBV10-3	TRBJ2-7	.	.	CAISETLDEDPPGGRATYEQYF	TGTGCCATCAGTGAGACCCTCGACGAAGATCCGCCCGGGGGAAGGGCTACCTACGAGCAGTACTTC
TRBV5-1	TRBJ2-7	.	.	CASSFDILYEQYF	TGCGCCAGCAGCTTTGACATTCTCTACGAGCAGTACTTC
TRBV4-1	TRBJ1-6	.	.	CASSSRTEGSPLHF	TGCGCCAGCAGCTCCCGTACGGAGGGGTCACCCCTCCACTTT
TRBV7-8	TRBJ2-7	.	.	CASSLFGYVRRISSYEQYF	TGTGCCAGCAGCTTATTCGGGTACGTGCGCCGAATAAGCTCCTACGAGCAGTACTTC
TRBV6-1	TRBJ1-4	.	.	CASSEGAYSNEKLFF	TGTGCCAGCAGTGAAGGGGCATATTCTAATGAAAAACTGTTTTTT
TRBV28	TRBJ1-1	.	.	CASTLNPGGVSTEAFF	TGTGCCAGCACCCTGAACCCAGGCGGGGTATCCACTGAAGCTTTCTTT
TRBV6-5	TRBJ1-2	many	.	CASSLTDVYGYTF	TGTGCCAGCAGTTTGACAGACGTCTATGGCTACACCTTC
TRBV30	TRBJ1-1	.	.	CAWTSILDTEAFF	TGTGCCTGGACCAGTATTTTGGACACTGAAGCTTTCTTT
TRBV5-5	TRBJ1-5	.	.	CASSLDRVEIRNQPQHF	TGTGCCAGCAGCTTGGACAGGGTAGAAATTCGCAATCAGCCCCAGCATTTT
TRBV18	TRBJ2-3	.	.	CASSPAGSGTDTQYF	TGTGCCAGCTCACCAGCCGGGTCAGGCACAGATACGCAGTATTTT
TRBV10-3	TRBJ2-7	.	TRBD2	CAISESSGSYEQYF	TGTGCCATCAGTGAGTCTAGCGGGAGCTACGAGCAGTACTTC
TRBV4-1	TRBJ1-1	.	.	CASSQEDRSHTEAFF	TGCGCCAGCAGCCAAGAGGACAGATCGCACACTGAAGCTTTCTTT
TRBV19	TRBJ1-5	.	.	CASTRTPSGNNQPQHF	TGTGCCAGTACTAGGACACCCTCAGGAAACAATCAGCCCCAGCATTTT
TRBV19	TRBJ1-2	.	.	CASKDLKGANYGYTF	TGTGCCAGTAAAGACCTTAAGGGGGCTAACTATGGCTACACCTTC